This T cell receptor (beta chain) is from a study of T cell clones after liver transplantation. Across the whole study: Liver transplant recipients had immunosuppression withdrawal attempted within 2 years. TCRbeta sequencing after a pre-transplant mixed lymphocyte reaction identified graft-donor-reactive clones, later tracked in post-transplant blood. Study conclusions and caveats: Rather than being deleted, graft donor-reactive T cells may have moved into the graft. These preliminary findings come from unstandardized post-transplant sampling times.

V was clipped by 6 bases and J by 4 bases, with 12 bases between them. The germline gives CDR1 KGHSH, CDR2 LQKENI. This CDR3 spans 14 amino acids. Measured with immunoSEQ multiplex PCR; TCRdb has only the in-frame clones, and not every one. Here the sample spans approximately 68,000 clones, under 90% being singletons. As to this clone: Its matching antigen is unknown.

The sequences come from CD4+ T cells from blood, collected before liver transplant. The chain uses TRBV18 and TRBJ1-4, with no clear D. The receptor was isolated from a human donor who received a liver transplant. CDR3 in DNA: TGTGCCAGCTCCCCCCTGAGGCGTAATGAAAAACTGTTTTTT. Translating gives CASSPLRRNEKLFF.